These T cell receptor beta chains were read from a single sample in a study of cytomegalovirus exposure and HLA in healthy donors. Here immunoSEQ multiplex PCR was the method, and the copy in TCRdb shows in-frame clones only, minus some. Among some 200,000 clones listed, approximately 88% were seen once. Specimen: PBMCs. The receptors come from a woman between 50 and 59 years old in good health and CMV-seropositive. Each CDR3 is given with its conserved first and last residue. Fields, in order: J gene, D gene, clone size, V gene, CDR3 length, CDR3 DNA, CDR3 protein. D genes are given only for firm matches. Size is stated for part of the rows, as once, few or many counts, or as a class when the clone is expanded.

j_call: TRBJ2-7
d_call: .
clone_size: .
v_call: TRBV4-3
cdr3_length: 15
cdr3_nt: TGCGCCAGCAGCCAGCGGGACTCCGGCTCCTACGAGCAGTACTTC
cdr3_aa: CASSQRDSGSYEQYF

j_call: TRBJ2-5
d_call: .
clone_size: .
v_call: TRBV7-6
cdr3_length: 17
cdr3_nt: TGTGCCAGCAGCTCCCCACCGGGAACCTCCATAAGGGAGACCCAGTACTTC
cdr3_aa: CASSSPPGTSIRETQYF

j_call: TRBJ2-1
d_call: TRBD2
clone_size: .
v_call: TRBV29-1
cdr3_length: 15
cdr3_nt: TGCAGCGCCGCCGCGGTGGCTAGCGGGGGCGATGAGCAGTTCTTC
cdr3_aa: CSAAAVASGGDEQFF

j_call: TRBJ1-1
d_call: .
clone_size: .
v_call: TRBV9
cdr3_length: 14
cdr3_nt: TGTGCCAGCAACCCCGCGGGGGAGAACACTGAAGCTTTCTTT
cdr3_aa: CASNPAGENTEAFF

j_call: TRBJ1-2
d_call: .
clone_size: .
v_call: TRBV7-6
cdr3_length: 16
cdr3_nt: TGTGCCAGCAGCGCTATCGGGGAGAGCTCTAACTATGGCTACACCTTC
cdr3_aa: CASSAIGESSNYGYTF

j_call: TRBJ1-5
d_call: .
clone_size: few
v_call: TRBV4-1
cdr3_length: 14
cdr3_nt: TGCGCCAGCAGCCAAGTCCGGGGGGATCAGCCCCAGCATTTT
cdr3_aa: CASSQVRGDQPQHF

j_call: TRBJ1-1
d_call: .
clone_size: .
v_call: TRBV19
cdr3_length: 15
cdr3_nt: TGTGCCAGTAGTCCTCTGACGGACTTGAACACTGAAGCTTTCTTT
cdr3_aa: CASSPLTDLNTEAFF

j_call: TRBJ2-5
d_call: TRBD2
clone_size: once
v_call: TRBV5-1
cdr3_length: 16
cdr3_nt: TGCGCCAGCAGCTTGGGAGGGAGCGGGGACGGGGAGACCCAGTACTTC
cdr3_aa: CASSLGGSGDGETQYF

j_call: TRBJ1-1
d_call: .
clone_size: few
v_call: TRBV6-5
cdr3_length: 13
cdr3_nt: TGTGCCAGCAGTTATGCGGGGAACACTGAAGCTTTCTTT
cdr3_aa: CASSYAGNTEAFF

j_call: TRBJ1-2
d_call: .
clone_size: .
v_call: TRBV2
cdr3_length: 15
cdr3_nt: TGTGCCAGCAGTGAAGCGGGGTTTGGGGCGGAGGGCTACACCTTC
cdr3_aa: CASSEAGFGAEGYTF